Listed below are T cell receptor beta chains from one sample, sequenced in a study of shared clonotypes between healthy human individuals. The table came from immunoSEQ multiplex PCR; TCRdb's copy has only in-frame clones and leaves some out. The sample lists about 1,500,000 clones; roughly 96% were seen once. The specimen was naive CD4+ T cells sorted from blood. These receptors were collected from a man aged 25-45 years in good health. Both conserved end residues are part of each CDR3. A D gene is named only where the DNA matches it firmly. Part of the rows lack a size; the others show once, few, many or a class for expanded clones.

cdr3_nt cdr3_aa j_call cdr3_length v_call clone_size d_call
TGTGCCAGCAGTTTCTCACGTACTTACAATGAGCAGTTCTTC CASSFSRTYNEQFF TRBJ2-1 14 TRBV28 - -
TGTGCCAGCAGCCAAGACGCGCTAGCGCAGTTCGCGAACACCGGGGAGCTGTTTTTT CASSQDALAQFANTGELFF TRBJ2-2 19 TRBV4-2 - -
TGTGCCAGCAGCCAAGAGGTTGAGGCGGGTGTTTACAATGAGCAGTTCTTC CASSQEVEAGVYNEQFF TRBJ2-1 17 TRBV4-2 - -
TGCGCCAGCAGCTTGGGAAACAGGGAAGAGACCCAGTACTTC CASSLGNREETQYF TRBJ2-5 14 TRBV5-1 - -
TGTGCCAGCAGCTTACCCCCCAGGGGGGATACGCAGTATTTT CASSLPPRGDTQYF TRBJ2-3 14 TRBV7-2 - TRBD1
TGTGCCAGCAGTCCCTCTACACAGCCCCAGCATTTT CASSPSTQPQHF TRBJ1-5 12 TRBV28 - -
TGTGCCAGCAGTTACTCAGGGGATTCTGGGGGCTACACCTTC CASSYSGDSGGYTF TRBJ1-2 14 TRBV6-5 once -
TGTGCCAGCAGTTACTCGGTGTCAGGAACCTACGAGCAGTACTTC CASSYSVSGTYEQYF TRBJ2-7 15 TRBV6-5 - -
TGTGCCAGCAGCTGGACCTCAGGGGAGAATTGGAATGAGCAGTTCTTC CASSWTSGENWNEQFF TRBJ2-1 16 TRBV9 - -
TGTGCCAGCAGCATGTTTAAAGATACGCAGTATTTT CASSMFKDTQYF TRBJ2-3 12 TRBV7-2 - -
TGCGCCAGCAGTGAAGGGACTCTTTGGAATGAGCAGTTCTTC CASSEGTLWNEQFF TRBJ2-1 14 TRBV10-2 - -
TGTGCCAGCAGCTTGCAATTGCGGTCTAGCGGGAGGTACGAGCAGTACTTC CASSLQLRSSGRYEQYF TRBJ2-7 17 TRBV5-6 - TRBD2
TGTGCCAGCAGCCTCCTGTTTCGGGGTAGAGAGTACAATGAGCAGTTCTTC CASSLLFRGREYNEQFF TRBJ2-1 17 TRBV28 - -
TGTGCCAGCTTGGGGTTCTACGAGCAGTACTTC CASLGFYEQYF TRBJ2-7 11 TRBV2 - -
TGTGCCAGCGCAGACGGGACGTTTGACTACGAGCAGTACTTC CASADGTFDYEQYF TRBJ2-7 14 TRBV28 - -
TGTGCCAGCAGCTTGTTCGACAGGGAAAACACTGAAGCTTTCTTT CASSLFDRENTEAFF TRBJ1-1 15 TRBV5-6 - TRBD1
TGTGCCAGCAGCTTAAGACTAGCGGGAGATCACGAGCAGTACTTC CASSLRLAGDHEQYF TRBJ2-7 15 TRBV11-2 - TRBD2
TGTGCCACCAGCAGAGTCCTGGGCAGGGGGAACACTGAAGCTTTCTTT CATSRVLGRGNTEAFF TRBJ1-1 16 TRBV15 - -
TGTGCCAGCAGCAGGGACAGGAGCACAGATACGCAGTATTTT CASSRDRSTDTQYF TRBJ2-3 14 TRBV7-9 - TRBD1
TGCGCCAGCAGCTTGGGACAGGGGGCCATCTTAAACTATGGCTACACCTTC CASSLGQGAILNYGYTF TRBJ1-2 17 TRBV5-1 - TRBD1
TGTGCCAGCAGCTTGAGGAGTGGGGAAAACACCATATATTTT CASSLRSGENTIYF TRBJ1-3 14 TRBV5-4 once -
TGCGCCAGCAGCATGGCCGACAGGGGGGAGTGGGAGACCCAGTACTTC CASSMADRGEWETQYF TRBJ2-5 16 TRBV5-1 - TRBD1
TGTGCCAGCAGCGTTAGCGGGACCGGGGTGGTGGATGAGCAGTTCTTC CASSVSGTGVVDEQFF TRBJ2-1 16 TRBV5-8 - TRBD2
TGCGCCAGCAGCCAAGAAAGAGCTTCTAACTATGGCTACACCTTC CASSQERASNYGYTF TRBJ1-2 15 TRBV4-3 - -
TGTGCCAGCAGCCGGACCCCGACAGGGATACACGAGCAGTACTTC CASSRTPTGIHEQYF TRBJ2-7 15 TRBV5-6 - TRBD1
TGTGCCAGCAGCTTGTTCGCGGGAGAGAGGAACGAGCAGTACTTC CASSLFAGERNEQYF TRBJ2-7 15 TRBV5-4 - TRBD2
TGTGCCAGCTCACCTTTAGCGGGAGTTGAATACAATGAGCAGTTCTTC CASSPLAGVEYNEQFF TRBJ2-1 16 TRBV18 - TRBD2
TGTGCCAGTCGGTCCTTGGGACAGGGGCTGTTTCAGCCCCAGCATTTT CASRSLGQGLFQPQHF TRBJ1-5 16 TRBV19 once TRBD1